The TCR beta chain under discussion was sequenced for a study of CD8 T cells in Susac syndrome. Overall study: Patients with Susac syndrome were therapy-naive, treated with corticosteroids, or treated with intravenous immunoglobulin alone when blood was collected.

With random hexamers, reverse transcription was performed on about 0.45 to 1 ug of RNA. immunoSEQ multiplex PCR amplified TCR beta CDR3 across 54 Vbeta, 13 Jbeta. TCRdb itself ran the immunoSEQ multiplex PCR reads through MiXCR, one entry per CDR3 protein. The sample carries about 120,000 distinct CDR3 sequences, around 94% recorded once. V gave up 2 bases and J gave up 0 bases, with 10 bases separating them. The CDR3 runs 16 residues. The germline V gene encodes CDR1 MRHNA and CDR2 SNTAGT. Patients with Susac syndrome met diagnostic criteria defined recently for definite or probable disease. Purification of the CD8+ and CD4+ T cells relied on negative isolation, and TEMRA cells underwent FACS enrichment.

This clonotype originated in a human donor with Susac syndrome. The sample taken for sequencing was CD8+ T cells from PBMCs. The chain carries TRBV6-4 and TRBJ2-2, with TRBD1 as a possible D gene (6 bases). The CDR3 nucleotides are TGTGCCAGCAGTGACGCCGGGACAACGAACACCGGGGAGCTGTTTTTT. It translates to CASSDAGTTNTGELFF.